This T cell receptor beta chain stems from a study of blood T cell repertoires in COVID-19. Study background: There were acute and convalescent COVID-19 samples, and they came from the United States, Italy and Spain.

Assay used: immunoSEQ multiplex PCR; TCRdb lists only in-frame clones, some missing. The table lists over 95,000 clones, approximately 80% of them singletons. The CDR3 spans 15 residues. After removal of 7 bases from V and 4 bases from J, the junction contained 9 bases not matched to a gene. Germline loops: CDR1 LGHDT, CDR2 YNNKEL (reference sequence). The rearrangement joins TRBV3-1 (or the pseudogene TRBV3-2) to TRBJ2-3; 9 nucleotides align to TRBD2. This receptor was obtained from a human donor in a cohort sampled during active COVID-19. The sequenced material came from peripheral blood. CDR3 DNA sequence: TGTGCCAGCACCGAGGCTAGCGGGGCCCCAGATACGCAGTATTTT. It encodes CASTEASGAPDTQYF.